The sequence of this T cell receptor (beta chain) was determined in a study of blood T cell repertoires in COVID-19. Study background: Spain, Italy and the United States supplied samples that represented acute and convalescent COVID-19.

How the authors handled the data: Amplification of reference gene primers was used by the study to estimate nucleated cell counts. Only in-frame clones appear in the TCRdb table, and some are missing; sequencing was by immunoSEQ multiplex PCR. The DNA was the basis for D and trimming; V, J and clone size are from that table. The sample has about 31,000 clones, around 90% seen once. There are 15 residues in the CDR3. Germline loops: CDR1 SGHRS, CDR2 YFSETQ. The trim removed 9 bases at V and 8 bases at J, leaving 13 bases unmatched. V gene TRBV5-1 combines with J gene TRBJ1-3, with 11 bases aligning to TRBD1. Sequencing input: peripheral blood. The receptor was isolated from a man in his sixties with COVID-19, enrolled during active disease. The CDR3 DNA sequence: TGCGCCACCCTAAATTTGGGACAGGGGGAGGACACCATATATTTT. Translated: CATLNLGQGEDTIYF.